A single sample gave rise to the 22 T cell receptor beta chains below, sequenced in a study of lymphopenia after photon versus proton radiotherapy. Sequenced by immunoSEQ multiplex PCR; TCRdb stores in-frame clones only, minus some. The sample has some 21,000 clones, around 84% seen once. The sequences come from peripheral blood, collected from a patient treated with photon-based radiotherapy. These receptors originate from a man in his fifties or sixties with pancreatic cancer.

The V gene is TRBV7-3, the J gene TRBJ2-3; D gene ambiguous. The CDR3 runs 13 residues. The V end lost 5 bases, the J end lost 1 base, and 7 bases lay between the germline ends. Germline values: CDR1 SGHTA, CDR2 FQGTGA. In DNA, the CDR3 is TGTGCCAGCAGCCAGTCAGGCACAGATACGCAGTATTTT. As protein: CASSQSGTDTQYF.

As DNA, the CDR3 is TGTGCCAGCAGTTACTCGGGGGGGGGCCAAGATACGCAGTATTTT. This gives the protein CASSYSGGGQDTQYF. This sequence joins TRBV6-6 and TRBJ2-3; possibly TRBD2 for D (7 bases). CDR1 is MNHNY, CDR2 SVGAGI, per germline (reference sequence). The CDR3 is 15 residues long. Trimming cost V 0 bases and J 5 bases, with 12 bases left between them.

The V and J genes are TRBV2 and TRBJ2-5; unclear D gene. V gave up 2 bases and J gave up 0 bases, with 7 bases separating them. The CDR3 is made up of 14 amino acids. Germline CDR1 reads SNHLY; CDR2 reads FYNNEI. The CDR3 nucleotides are TGTGCCAGCAGTGAATCGATGTACCAAGAGACCCAGTACTTC. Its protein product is CASSESMYQETQYF.

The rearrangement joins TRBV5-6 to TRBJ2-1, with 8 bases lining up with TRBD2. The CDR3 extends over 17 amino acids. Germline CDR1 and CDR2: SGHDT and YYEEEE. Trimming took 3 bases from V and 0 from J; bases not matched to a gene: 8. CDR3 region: CASSYISGASSYNEQFF. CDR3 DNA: TGTGCCAGCAGCTATATTAGCGGGGCCAGCTCCTACAATGAGCAGTTCTTC. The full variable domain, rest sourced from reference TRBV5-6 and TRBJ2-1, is DAGVTQSPTHLIKTRGQQVTLRCSPKSGHDTVSWYQQALGQGPQFIFQYYEEEERQRGNFPDRFSGHQFPNYSSELNVNALLLGDSALYLCASSYISGASSYNEQFFGPGTRLTVL.

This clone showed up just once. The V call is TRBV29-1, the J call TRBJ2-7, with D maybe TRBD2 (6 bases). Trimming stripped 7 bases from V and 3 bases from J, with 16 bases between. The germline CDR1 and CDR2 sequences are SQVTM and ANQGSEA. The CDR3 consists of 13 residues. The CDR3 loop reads CSARDSSHYEQYF. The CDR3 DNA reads TGCAGCGCCCGGGACTCTTCTCACTACGAGCAGTACTTC.

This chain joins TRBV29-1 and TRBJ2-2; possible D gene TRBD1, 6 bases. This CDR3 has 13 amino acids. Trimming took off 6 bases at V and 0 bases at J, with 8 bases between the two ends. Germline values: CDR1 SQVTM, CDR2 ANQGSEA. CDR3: CSVGHTNTGELFF. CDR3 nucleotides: TGCAGCGTGGGACATACGAACACCGGGGAGCTGTTTTTT.

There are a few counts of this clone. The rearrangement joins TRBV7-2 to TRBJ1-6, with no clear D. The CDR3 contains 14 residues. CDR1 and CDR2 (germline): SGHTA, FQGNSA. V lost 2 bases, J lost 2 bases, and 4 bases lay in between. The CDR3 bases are TGTGCCAGCAGCTTATCGCCCTATAATTCACCCCTCCACTTT. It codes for CASSLSPYNSPLHF.

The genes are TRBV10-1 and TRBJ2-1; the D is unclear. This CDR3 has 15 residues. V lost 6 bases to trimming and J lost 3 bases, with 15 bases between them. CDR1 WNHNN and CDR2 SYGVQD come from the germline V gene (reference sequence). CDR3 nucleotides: TGCGCCAGCAGCTCGGACGAAAGTATCTACAATGAGCAGTTCTTC. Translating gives CASSSDESIYNEQFF.

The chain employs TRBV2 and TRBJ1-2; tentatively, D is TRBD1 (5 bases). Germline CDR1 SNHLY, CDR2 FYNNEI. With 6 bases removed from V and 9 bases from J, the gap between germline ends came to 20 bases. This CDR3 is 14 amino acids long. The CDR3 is CASRQSRGPRRYTF. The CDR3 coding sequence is TGTGCCAGCAGGCAGAGTAGGGGTCCCAGGCGCTACACCTTC.

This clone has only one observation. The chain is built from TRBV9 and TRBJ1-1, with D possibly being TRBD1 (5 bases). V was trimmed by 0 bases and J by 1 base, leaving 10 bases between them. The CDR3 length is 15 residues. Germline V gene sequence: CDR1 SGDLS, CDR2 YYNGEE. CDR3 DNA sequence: TGTGCCAGCAGCGTAGTAGGACACCAGAACACTGAAGCTTTCTTT. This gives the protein CASSVVGHQNTEAFF. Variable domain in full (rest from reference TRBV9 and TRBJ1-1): DSGVTQTPKHLITATGQRVTLRCSPRSGDLSVYWYQQSLDQGLQFLIQYYNGEERAKGNILERFSAQQFPDLHSELNLSSLELGDSALYFCASSVVGHQNTEAFFGQGTRLTVV.

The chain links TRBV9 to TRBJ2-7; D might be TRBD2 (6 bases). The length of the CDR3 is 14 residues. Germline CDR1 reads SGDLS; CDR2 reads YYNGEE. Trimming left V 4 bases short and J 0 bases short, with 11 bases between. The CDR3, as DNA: TGTGCCAGCAGCTCTGGCGGGGACTCCTACGAGCAGTACTTC. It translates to CASSSGGDSYEQYF.

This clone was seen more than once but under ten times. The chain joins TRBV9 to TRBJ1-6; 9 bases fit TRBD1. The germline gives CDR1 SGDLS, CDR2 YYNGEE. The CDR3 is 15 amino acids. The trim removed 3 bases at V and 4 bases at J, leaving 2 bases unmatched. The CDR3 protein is CASSEDRGYNSPLHF. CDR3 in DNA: TGTGCCAGCAGCGAAGACAGGGGGTATAATTCACCCCTCCACTTT. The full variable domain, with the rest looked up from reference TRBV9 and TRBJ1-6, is DSGVTQTPKHLITATGQRVTLRCSPRSGDLSVYWYQQSLDQGLQFLIQYYNGEERAKGNILERFSAQQFPDLHSELNLSSLELGDSALYFCASSEDRGYNSPLHFGNGTRLTVT.

The CDR3 DNA reads as TGTGCCAGCAGGGGGACAGGGGGCAAAAACATTCAGTACTTC. Its translation is CASRGTGGKNIQYF. This chain links TRBV27 with TRBJ2-4; TRBD1 aligns across 11 bases. Germline V gives CDR1 MNHEY, CDR2 SMNVEV (reference sequence). The CDR3 loop spans 14 amino acids. V lost 6 bases and J lost 3; bases outside the gene matches: 1.

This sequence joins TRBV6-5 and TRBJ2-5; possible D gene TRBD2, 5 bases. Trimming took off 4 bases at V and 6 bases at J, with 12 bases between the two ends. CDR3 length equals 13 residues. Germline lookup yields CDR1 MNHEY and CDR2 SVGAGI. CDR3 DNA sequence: TGTGCCAGCAGTTTATCAGAGGGCAAGACCCAGTACTTC. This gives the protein CASSLSEGKTQYF.

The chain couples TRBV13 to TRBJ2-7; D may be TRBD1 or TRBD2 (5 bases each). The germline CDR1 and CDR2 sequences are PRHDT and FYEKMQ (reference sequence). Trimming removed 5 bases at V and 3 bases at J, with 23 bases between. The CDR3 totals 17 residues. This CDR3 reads CASSPPKEAGNFYEQYF. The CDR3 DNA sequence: TGTGCCAGCAGCCCCCCGAAGGAGGCAGGGAACTTCTACGAGCAGTACTTC.

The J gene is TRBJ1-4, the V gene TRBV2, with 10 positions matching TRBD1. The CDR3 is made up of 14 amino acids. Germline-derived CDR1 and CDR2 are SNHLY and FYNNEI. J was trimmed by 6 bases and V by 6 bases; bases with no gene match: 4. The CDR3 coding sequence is TGTGCCAGCAGGAAGACAGGGGGCGATGAAAAACTGTTTTTT. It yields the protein CASRKTGGDEKLFF.

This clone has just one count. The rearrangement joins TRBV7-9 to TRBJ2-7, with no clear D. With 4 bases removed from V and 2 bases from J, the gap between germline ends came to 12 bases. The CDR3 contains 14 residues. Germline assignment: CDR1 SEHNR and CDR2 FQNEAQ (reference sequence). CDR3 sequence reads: CASSSSLQAYEQYF. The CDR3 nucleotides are TGTGCCAGCAGCTCCTCCTTGCAAGCCTACGAGCAGTACTTC. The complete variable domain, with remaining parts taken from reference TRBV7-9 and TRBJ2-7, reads DTGVSQNPRHKITKRGQNVTFRCDPISEHNRLYWYRQTLGQGPEFLTYFQNEAQLEKSRLLSDRFSAERPKGSFSTLEIQRTEQGDSAMYLCASSSSLQAYEQYFGPGTRLTVT.

The CDR3, as DNA: TGTGCCAGTAGTAGAGGGACTAGCGTGAACACAGATACGCAGTATTTT. It specifies CASSRGTSVNTDTQYF. The gene calls are TRBV19 and TRBJ2-3; 10 nucleotides match TRBD2. The V gene end was trimmed by 4 bases and the J gene end by 2 bases; junction bases not matched to a gene: 6. The CDR3 loop spans 16 amino acids. CDR1 is LNHDA, CDR2 SQIVND, per germline (reference sequence).

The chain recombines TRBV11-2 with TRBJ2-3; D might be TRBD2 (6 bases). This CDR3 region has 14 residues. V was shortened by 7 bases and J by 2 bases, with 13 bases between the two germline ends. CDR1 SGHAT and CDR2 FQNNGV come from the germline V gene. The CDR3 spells CASNLPGDTDTQYF. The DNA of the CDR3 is TGTGCCAGCAACCTTCCGGGGGACACAGATACGCAGTATTTT.

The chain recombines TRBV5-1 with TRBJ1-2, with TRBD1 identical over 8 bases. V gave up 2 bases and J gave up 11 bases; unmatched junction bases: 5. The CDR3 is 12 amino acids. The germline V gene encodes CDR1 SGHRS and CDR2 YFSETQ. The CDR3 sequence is CASSLKDREYTF. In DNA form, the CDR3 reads TGCGCCAGCAGCTTAAAGGACAGGGAATACACCTTC.

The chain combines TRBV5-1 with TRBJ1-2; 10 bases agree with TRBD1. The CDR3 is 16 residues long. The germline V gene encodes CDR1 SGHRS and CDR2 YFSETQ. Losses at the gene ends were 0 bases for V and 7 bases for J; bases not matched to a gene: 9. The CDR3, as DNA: TGCGCCAGCAGCTTGGCCCCGACAGGGGGCGCGATTGGCTACACCTTC. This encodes CASSLAPTGGAIGYTF.

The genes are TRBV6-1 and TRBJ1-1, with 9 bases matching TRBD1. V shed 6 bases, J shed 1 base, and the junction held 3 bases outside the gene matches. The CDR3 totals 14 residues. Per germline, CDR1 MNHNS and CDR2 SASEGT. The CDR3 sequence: CASRWTGENTEAFF. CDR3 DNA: TGTGCCAGCAGGTGGACAGGGGAGAACACTGAAGCTTTCTTT.